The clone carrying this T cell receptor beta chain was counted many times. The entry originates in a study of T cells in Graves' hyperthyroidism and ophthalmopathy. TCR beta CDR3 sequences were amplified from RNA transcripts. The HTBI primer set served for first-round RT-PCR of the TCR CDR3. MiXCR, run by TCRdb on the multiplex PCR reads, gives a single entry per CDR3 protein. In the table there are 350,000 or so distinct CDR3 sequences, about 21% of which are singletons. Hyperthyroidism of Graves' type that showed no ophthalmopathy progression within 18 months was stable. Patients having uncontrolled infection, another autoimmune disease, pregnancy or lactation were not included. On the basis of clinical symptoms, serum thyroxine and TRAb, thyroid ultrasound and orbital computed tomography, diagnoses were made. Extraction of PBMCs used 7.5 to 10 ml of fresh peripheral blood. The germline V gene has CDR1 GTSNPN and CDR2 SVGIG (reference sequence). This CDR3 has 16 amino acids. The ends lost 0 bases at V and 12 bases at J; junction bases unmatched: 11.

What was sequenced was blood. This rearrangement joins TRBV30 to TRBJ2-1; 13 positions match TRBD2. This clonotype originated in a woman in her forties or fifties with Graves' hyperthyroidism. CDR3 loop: CAWSVRTSGSRIGQFF. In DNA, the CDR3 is TGTGCCTGGAGTGTACGGACTAGCGGGAGTCGGATCGGGCAGTTCTTC.